This TCR beta chain derives from a study of T cell repertoires in cytomegalovirus infection. Study details: It was the public TCR beta signatures that indicated both CMV infection and matching HLA type. The study's findings and limits: Cumulative public TCR beta family frequency identified carriers of CMV plus the relevant HLA. Clonotype analysis showed dominance of the ex vivo response by HLA-C-restricted CMV-specific TCR beta clonotypes.

Notes on this clonotype: The antigen is not known.

Deletions cut 10 bases from V and 2 bases from J, with 16 bases between. This CDR3 has 13 residues. The germline V gene has CDR1 SGHNT and CDR2 YYREEE (reference sequence). TCRdb fed the reads into MiXCR, producing one record per CDR3 protein. The sample holds approximately 180,000 distinct CDR3 sequences, 15% to 20% seen once. The specimen was CD8+ T cells from PBMCs. This clonotype was sampled from a human donor in good health (CMV status not recorded). Some clones in this sample may be carry-over from other donors' samples. The genes are TRBV5-4 and TRBJ2-7; unclear D gene. CDR3 protein: CAYSPAIPYEQYF. The DNA of the CDR3 is TGTGCCTACAGTCCAGCAATCCCCTACGAGCAGTACTTC. The whole variable domain, remainder taken from reference TRBV5-4 and TRBJ2-7, is ETGVTQSPTHLIKTRGQQVTLRCSSQSGHNTVSWYQQALGQGPQFIFQYYREEENGRGNFPPRFSGLQFPNYSSELNVNALELDDSALYLCAYSPAIPYEQYFGPGTRLTVT.